This T cell receptor beta chain appears in the sequencing data of a study of cytomegalovirus exposure and HLA in healthy donors. Germline CDR1 reads GTSNPN; CDR2 reads SVGIG (reference sequence). V lost 5 bases, J lost 3 bases, and 7 bases stayed unmatched. CDR3 size: 14 residues. Primers: 60 Vbeta forward and 13 Jbeta reverse. Sequencing was performed with immunoSEQ multiplex PCR; in TCRdb, only in-frame clones are kept and a portion is missing. In the table there are some 150,000 clones, over 75% of which are singletons. This clone was found once. The specimen sequenced was PBMCs. This chain connects TRBV30 to TRBJ1-2; 9 nucleotides line up with TRBD1. The source of this sequence is a man aged 50-60 years in good health and CMV-seronegative. CDR3 in amino acids: CAWQGQGVDYGYTF. The CDR3 DNA reads TGTGCCTGGCAGGGACAGGGTGTCGACTATGGCTACACCTTC.